These T cell receptor beta chains were read from a single sample in a study of Ad26.COV2.S vaccination and SARS-CoV-2 variants. Profiled with immunoSEQ multiplex PCR; TCRdb holds only in-frame clones, not every one. The table lists 440,000 or so clones, 90% of them singletons, with around 4.2% in the top ten. The specimen comprised peripheral blood, sampled in a trial of Ad26.COV2.S vaccine versus placebo. Receptors were obtained from a person between 18 and 65 years old who received the Ad26.COV2.S COVID-19 vaccine or a placebo. The CDR3 runs from the conserved cysteine through the conserved F or W. The order of the fields is V gene, D gene, J gene, CDR3 protein. D genes are given only for firm matches.

TRBV6-2/TRBV6-3	NA	TRBJ2-5	CASSPIKVLRETQYF
TRBV7-9	NA	TRBJ1-3	CASSFLVSGNTIYF
TRBV28	NA	TRBJ2-6	CASSTGREYGANVLTF
TRBV14	NA	TRBJ2-3	CASSHLGYTQYF
TRBV9	TRBD2	TRBJ2-1	CASSVRRERAYNEQFF
TRBV28	NA	TRBJ2-7	CASSLSSGLNYEQYF
TRBV7-8	NA	TRBJ2-1	CASSFSGDPYNEQFF
TRBV10-3	NA	TRBJ1-2	CAISGPPGGGGEDTF
TRBV5-1	NA	TRBJ2-5	CASSALRSQQSETQYF
TRBV27	NA	TRBJ2-1	CASSSPYNEQFF
TRBV4-1	NA	TRBJ1-5	CASSQDDRQTQGQHF
TRBV7-2	NA	TRBJ2-1	CASSSGLMEGYNEQFF
TRBV15	TRBD1	TRBJ2-7	CATSRDPTGFDEQYF
TRBV5-1	NA	TRBJ1-4	CASSLGLGGSEKLFF
TRBV5-5	NA	TRBJ2-7	CASSLFGFGGAQVPEQYF
TRBV5-4	TRBD2	TRBJ2-7	CASSYGAGGYEQYF
TRBV5-4	NA	TRBJ2-3	CASSTRLTQAGRYTQYF
TRBV29-1	NA	TRBJ2-5	CSVEQQETQYF
TRBV27	TRBD1	TRBJ2-4	CASSPTGGKNIQYF
TRBV5-1	TRBD2	TRBJ2-7	CASSEGTNYEQYF
TRBV7-2	NA	TRBJ2-3	CASSLDQGGSTDTQYF
TRBV21-1	NA	TRBJ2-6	CASSMGWEPGANVLTF
TRBV28	NA	TRBJ1-1	CASRGGTEAFF
TRBV7-9	TRBD1	TRBJ1-2	CASSLRDSPTTYGYTF
TRBV7-2	NA	TRBJ1-1	CASSLLGRVNTEAFF
TRBV18	NA	TRBJ1-1	CASSPIGREAFF
TRBV15	TRBD2	TRBJ2-5	CATSRDGGGEQETQYF
TRBV18	NA	TRBJ1-5	CASSLSGTDQPQHF
TRBV29-1	TRBD2	TRBJ2-1	CSVALAENYNEQFF
TRBV5-8	NA	TRBJ1-2	CASSLNRRSGYTF
TRBV5-1	TRBD2	TRBJ2-7	CASSLASGYEQYF
TRBV7-3	NA	TRBJ2-1	CASSPMSGLGHEQFF
TRBV19	NA	TRBJ2-1	CASSPLAGRSYNEQFF
TRBV30	NA	TRBJ1-3	CAWSVGRGMGNTIYF
TRBV3-1/TRBV3-2	NA	TRBJ1-2	CASSPGLQDYGYTF
TRBV9	NA	TRBJ2-7	CASSAHGGTLTGDEQYF
TRBV7-3	NA	TRBJ2-1	CASSLYTSRGHNEQFF
TRBV6-2/TRBV6-3	NA	TRBJ2-1	CASSYSGLKLYNEQFF
TRBV28	NA	TRBJ2-3	CASRNTDTQYF
TRBV28	NA	TRBJ2-2	CASSLPPGVRAGELFF
TRBV6-2/TRBV6-3	NA	TRBJ1-5	CASSRRGMGNQPQHF
TRBV9	TRBD2	TRBJ2-3	CASSVGTSGSYASGTDTQYF
TRBV11-1	TRBD2	TRBJ2-3	CASSLGRGGTDTQYF
TRBV5-6	NA	TRBJ2-3	CASSLWGTDTQYF
TRBV5-1	NA	TRBJ2-1	CASNAGSRNEQFF
TRBV12-3/TRBV12-4	NA	TRBJ2-1	CASSRFSYNEQFF
TRBV6-1	NA	TRBJ1-6	CASSEEGRKLDNSPLHF
TRBV5-6	NA	TRBJ2-7	CASTLWGGGLYEQYF
TRBV5-1	NA	TRBJ2-7	CASSLTVSYEQYF
TRBV3-1/TRBV3-2	TRBD1	TRBJ2-7	CASSEGTGGINEQYF